Reported below is one T cell receptor beta chain. PCR amplification relied on 60 Vbeta primers (plus 13 Jbeta primers). Profiled with immunoSEQ multiplex PCR; TCRdb holds only in-frame clones, not every one. In the table there are about 160,000 clones, around 83% of which are singletons. This sample is drawn from a study of cytomegalovirus exposure and HLA in healthy donors. Per the germline V gene, CDR1 is SGHVS and CDR2 is FQNEAQ. With 6 bases removed from V and 1 base from J, the gap between germline ends came to 9 bases. This CDR3 has 14 amino acids. The sequence was obtained from a man over 45 in good health and CMV-seropositive. Sequenced: PBMCs. This chain uses TRBV7-8 with TRBJ2-2, with no clear D. The CDR3 DNA sequence: TGTGCCAGCAGTTCCTCCGGGAACACCGGGGAGCTGTTTTTT. Translating it yields CASSSSGNTGELFF.